This TCR beta chain was sequenced for a study of blood T cell repertoires in COVID-19. The wider study: In each case, the material was cDNA or gDNA derived from T cells, B-cell-depleted T cells, or PBMCs.

Repertoires were generated with immunoSEQ multiplex PCR, while TCRdb's copy carries only in-frame clones and drops some. The table records 190,000 or so clones, 86% of them present only once. The germline CDR1 and CDR2 sequences are MNHEY and SVGAGI. The CDR3 sequence is 12 residues long. V was pared by 6 bases and J by 3 bases, with 1 base of the junction left unmatched. This clonotype originated in a young woman who had been exposed to COVID-19. Sequences were obtained from PBMCs or T cells enriched from blood (not recorded which). The gene calls are TRBV6-5 and TRBJ2-5, with 7 bases that match TRBD1. Here the CDR3 reads CASRQGEETQYF. Here the CDR3 DNA reads TGTGCCAGCAGGCAGGGGGAAGAGACCCAGTACTTC.